The 2 T cell receptor beta chains in this list originate from one sample, sequenced in a study of T cell responses to AZD1222 COVID-19 vaccine. Assay: immunoSEQ multiplex PCR; the TCRdb copy retains only in-frame clones and omits some. The sample shows around 100,000 clones, 75% to 95% of them seen only once. The sequencing here drew on peripheral blood, taken on day 0 of AZD1222 vaccination. Every receptor here comes from an adult in good health.

On this clone itself: Other DNA sequences in this sample translate to the same CDR3. V gene TRBV28 combines with J gene TRBJ1-1; D not resolved. Germline V gene sequence: CDR1 MDHEN, CDR2 SYDVKM. CDR3 length: 11 residues. V was cut by 6 bases and J by 3 bases, with 5 bases left in between. DNA of the CDR3: TGTGCCAGCAGGCGGGACACTGAAGCTTTCTTT. Protein: CASRRDTEAFF. The whole variable domain, remainder taken from reference TRBV28 and TRBJ1-1, is DVKVTQSSRYLVKRTGEKVFLECVQDMDHENMFWYRQDPGLGLRLIYFSYDVKMKEKGDIPEGYSVSREKKERFSLILESASTNQTSMYLCASRRDTEAFFGQGTRLTVV.

The chain uses TRBV20-1 and TRBJ2-4; TRBD1 might be the D (6 bases). Trimming left V 3 bases short and J 0 bases short, with 9 bases between. The CDR3 loop spans 14 amino acids. Germline CDR1 reads DFQATT; CDR2 reads SNEGSKA (reference sequence). CDR3 nucleotide sequence: TGCAGTGCTAGTTACAGGGTAGCCAAAAACATTCAGTACTTC. It encodes CSASYRVAKNIQYF.